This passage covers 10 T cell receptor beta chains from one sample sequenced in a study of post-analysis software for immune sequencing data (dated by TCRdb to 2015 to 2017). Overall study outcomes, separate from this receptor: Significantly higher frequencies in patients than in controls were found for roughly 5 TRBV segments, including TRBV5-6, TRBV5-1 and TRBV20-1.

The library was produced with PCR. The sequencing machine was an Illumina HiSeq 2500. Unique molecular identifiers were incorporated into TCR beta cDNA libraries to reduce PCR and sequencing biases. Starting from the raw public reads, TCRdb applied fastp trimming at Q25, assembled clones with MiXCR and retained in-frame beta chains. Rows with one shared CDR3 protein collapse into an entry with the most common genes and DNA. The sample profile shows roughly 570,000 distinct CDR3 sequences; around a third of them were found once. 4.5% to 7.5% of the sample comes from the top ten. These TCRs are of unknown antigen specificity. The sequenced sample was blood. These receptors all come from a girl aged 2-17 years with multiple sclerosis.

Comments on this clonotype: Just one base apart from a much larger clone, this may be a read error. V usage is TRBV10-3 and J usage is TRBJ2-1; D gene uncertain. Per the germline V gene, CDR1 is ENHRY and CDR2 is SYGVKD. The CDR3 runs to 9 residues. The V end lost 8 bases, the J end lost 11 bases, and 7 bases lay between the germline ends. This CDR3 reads CAIGEQQFF. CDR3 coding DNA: TGTGCCATCGGGGAACAGCAGTTCTTC.

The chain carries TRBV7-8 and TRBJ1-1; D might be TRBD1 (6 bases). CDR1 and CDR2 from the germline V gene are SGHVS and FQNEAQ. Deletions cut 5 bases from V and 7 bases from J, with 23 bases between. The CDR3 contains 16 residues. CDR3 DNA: TGTGCCAGCAGCCCTCAATATGAGTGGAGGGGGGATGAAGCTTTCTTT. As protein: CASSPQYEWRGDEAFF. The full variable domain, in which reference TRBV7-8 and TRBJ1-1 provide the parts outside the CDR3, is GAGVSQSPRYKVAKRGQDVALRCDPISGHVSLFWYQQALGQGPEFLTYFQNEAQLDKSGLPSDRFFAERPEGSVSTLKIQRTQQEDSAVYLCASSPQYEWRGDEAFFGQGTRLTVV.

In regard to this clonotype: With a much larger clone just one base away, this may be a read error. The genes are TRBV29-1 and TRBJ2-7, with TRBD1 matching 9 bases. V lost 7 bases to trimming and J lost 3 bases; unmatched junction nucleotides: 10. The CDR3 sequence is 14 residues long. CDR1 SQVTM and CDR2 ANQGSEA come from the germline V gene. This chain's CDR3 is CSAVGQGINYEQYF. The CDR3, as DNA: TGCAGCGCGGTGGGACAGGGAATTAACTACGAGCAGTACTTC.

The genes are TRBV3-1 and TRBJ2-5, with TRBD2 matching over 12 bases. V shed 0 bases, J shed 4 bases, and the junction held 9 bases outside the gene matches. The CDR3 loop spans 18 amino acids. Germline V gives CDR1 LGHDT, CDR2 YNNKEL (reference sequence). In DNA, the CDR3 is TGTGCCAGCAGCCAAGATCGTCTAGCGGGGGGGATCCTAGAGACCCAGTACTTC. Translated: CASSQDRLAGGILETQYF.

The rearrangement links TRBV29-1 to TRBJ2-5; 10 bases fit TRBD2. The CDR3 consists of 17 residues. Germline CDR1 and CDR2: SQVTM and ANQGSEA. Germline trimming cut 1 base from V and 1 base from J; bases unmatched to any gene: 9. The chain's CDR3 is CSVEGASSGGPQETQYF. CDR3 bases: TGCAGCGTTGAAGGAGCTTCTAGCGGGGGACCCCAAGAGACCCAGTACTTC.

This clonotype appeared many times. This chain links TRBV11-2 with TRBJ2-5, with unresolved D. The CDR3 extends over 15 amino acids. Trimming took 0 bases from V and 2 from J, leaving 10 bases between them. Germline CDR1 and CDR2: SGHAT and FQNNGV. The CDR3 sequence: CASSLDLGLQETQYF. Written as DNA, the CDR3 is TGTGCCAGCAGCTTAGATCTAGGCTTACAAGAGACCCAGTACTTC.

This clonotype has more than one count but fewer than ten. In DNA, the CDR3 is TGTGCCATCAGTGAGTCTGTGGGTGAGCAGTTCTTC. It codes for CAISESVGEQFF. The gene calls are TRBV10-3 and TRBJ2-1, with unresolved D. This CDR3 has 12 residues. Germline V gene lookup returns CDR1 ENHRY and CDR2 SYGVKD. With 0 bases removed from V and 9 bases from J, the gap between germline ends came to 6 bases.

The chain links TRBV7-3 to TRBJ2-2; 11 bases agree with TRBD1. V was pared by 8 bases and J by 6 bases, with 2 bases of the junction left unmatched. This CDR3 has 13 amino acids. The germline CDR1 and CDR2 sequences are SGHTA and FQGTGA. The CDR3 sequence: CASGQGAAGELFF. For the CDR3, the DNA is TGTGCCAGCGGACAGGGGGCCGCCGGGGAGCTGTTTTTT.

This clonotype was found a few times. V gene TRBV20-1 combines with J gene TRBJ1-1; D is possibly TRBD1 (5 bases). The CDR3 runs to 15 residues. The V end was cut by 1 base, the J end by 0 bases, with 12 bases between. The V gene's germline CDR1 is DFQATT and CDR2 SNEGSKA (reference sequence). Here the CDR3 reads CSARGQGEVNTEAFF. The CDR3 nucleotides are TGCAGTGCTAGAGGGCAGGGAGAAGTGAACACTGAAGCTTTCTTT.

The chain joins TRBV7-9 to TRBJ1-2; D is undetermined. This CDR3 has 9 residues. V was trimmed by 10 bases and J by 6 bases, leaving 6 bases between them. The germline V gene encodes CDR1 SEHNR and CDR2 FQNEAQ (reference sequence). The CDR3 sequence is CATLDGYTF. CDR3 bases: TGTGCCACCCTGGATGGCTACACCTTC.